This section outlines one TCR beta chain sequence together with its context. Its antigen is currently unknown. TRB rearrangements spanning V, D and J were amplified using mixed TRB-A/B primers. TCRdb processed the multiplex PCR reads anew with MiXCR; each CDR3 protein has one entry. In the table there are more than 1,000 distinct CDR3 sequences, about 24% of which are singletons. The template was genomic DNA from peripheral blood, not RNA. Germline V gives CDR1 MDHEN, CDR2 SYDVKM. The CDR3 is 13 amino acids. The V gene lost 6 bases and the J gene lost 8 bases, with 16 bases spanning the gap. The entry originates in a study of T cell repertoires in aging, cancer and after chemotherapy. About the study: Patients with chronic lymphocytic leukemia were sampled before and after fludarabine- or bendamustine-based chemotherapy.

General study results and limits: In healthy donors, age-related TCR diversity loss mainly reflected lost richness. Across the chemotherapy interval, each cancer cohort showed higher median generation probability, suggesting thymic rebound.

Input material: blood. The chain uses TRBV28 and TRBJ1-2; D is unresolved. This receptor was identified in a human donor with a blood cancer. This CDR3 is CASSPNAGRGYTF. In DNA form, the CDR3 reads TGTGCCAGCAGCCCAAACGCGGGTAGGGGCTACACCTTC.